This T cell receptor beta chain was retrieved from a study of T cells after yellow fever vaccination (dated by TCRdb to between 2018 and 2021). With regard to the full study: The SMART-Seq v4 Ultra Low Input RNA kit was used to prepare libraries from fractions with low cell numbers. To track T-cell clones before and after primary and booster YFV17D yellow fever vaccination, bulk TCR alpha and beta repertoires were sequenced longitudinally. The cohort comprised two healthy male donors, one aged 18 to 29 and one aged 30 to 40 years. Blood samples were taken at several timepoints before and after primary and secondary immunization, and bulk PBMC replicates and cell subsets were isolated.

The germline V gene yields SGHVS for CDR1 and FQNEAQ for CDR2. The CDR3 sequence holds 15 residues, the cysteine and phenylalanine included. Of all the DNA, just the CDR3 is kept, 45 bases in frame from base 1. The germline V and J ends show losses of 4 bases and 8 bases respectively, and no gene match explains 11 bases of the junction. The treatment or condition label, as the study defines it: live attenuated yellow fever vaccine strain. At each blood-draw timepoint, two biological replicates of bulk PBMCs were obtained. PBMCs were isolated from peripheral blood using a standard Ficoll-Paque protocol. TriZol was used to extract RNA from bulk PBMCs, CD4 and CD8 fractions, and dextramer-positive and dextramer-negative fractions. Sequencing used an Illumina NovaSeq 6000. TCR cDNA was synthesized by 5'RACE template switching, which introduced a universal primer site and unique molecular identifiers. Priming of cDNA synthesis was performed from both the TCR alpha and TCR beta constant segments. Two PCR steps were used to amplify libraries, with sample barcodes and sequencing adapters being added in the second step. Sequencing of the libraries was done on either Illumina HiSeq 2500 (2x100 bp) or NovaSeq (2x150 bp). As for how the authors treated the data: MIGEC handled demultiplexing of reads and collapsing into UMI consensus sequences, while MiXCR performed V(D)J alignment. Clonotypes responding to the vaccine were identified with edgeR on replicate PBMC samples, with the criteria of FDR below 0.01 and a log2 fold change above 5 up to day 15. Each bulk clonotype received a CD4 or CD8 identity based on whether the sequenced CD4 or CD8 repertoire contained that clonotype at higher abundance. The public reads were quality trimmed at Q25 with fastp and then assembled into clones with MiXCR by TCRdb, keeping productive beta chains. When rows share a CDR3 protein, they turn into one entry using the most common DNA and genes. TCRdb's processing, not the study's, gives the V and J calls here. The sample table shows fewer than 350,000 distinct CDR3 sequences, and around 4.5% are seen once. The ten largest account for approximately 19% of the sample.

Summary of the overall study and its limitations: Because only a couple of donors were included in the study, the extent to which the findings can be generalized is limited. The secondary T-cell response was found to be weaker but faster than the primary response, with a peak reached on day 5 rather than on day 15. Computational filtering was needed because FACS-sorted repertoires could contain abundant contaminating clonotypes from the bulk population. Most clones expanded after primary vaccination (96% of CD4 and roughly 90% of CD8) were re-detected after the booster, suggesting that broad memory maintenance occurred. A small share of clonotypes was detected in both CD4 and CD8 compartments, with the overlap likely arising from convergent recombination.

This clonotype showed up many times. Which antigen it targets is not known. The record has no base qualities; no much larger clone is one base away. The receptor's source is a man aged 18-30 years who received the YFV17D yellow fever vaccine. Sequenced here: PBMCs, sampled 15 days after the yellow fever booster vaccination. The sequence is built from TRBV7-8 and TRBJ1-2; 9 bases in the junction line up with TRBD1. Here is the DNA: TGTGCCAGCAGCTCAGGGGACAGGGCTAGTTACGGCTACACCTTC. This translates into CASSSGDRASYGYTF.